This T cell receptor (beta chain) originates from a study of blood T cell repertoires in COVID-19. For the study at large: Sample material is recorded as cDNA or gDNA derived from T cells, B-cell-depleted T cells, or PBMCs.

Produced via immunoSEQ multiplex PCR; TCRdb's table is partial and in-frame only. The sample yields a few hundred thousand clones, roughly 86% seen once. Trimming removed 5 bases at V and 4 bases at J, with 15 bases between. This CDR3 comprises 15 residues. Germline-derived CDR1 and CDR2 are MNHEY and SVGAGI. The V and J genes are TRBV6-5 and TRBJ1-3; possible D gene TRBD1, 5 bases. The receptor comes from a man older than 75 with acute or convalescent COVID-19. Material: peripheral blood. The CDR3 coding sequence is TGTGCCAGCAGTCAGTACGGGGGACGGGGAAACACCATATATTTT. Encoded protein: CASSQYGGRGNTIYF.